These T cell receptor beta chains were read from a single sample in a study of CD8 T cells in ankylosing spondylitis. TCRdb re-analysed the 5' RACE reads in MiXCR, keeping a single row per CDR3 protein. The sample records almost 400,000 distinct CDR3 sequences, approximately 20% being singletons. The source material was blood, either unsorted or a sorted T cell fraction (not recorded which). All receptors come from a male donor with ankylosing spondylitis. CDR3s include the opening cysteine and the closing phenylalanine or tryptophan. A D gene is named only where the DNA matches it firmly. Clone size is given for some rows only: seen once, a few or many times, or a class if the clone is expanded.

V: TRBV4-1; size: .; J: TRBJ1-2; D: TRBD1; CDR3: CASSQPGTGVFGYTF; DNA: TGCGCCAGCAGCCAACCCGGGACAGGGGTTTTTGGCTACACCTTC
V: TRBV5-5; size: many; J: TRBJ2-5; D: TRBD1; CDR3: CASSSRQGQETQYF; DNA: TGTGCCAGCAGCTCTAGACAGGGGCAGGAGACCCAGTACTTC
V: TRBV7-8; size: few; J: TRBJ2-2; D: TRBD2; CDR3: CASSAGLAPYGGELFF; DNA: TGTGCCAGCAGCGCTGGACTAGCACCATATGGCGGGGAGCTGTTTTTT
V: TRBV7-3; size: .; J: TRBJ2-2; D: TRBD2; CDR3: CASSRGVEATGELFF; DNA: TGTGCCAGCAGCCGGGGGGTAGAGGCGACCGGGGAGCTGTTTTTT
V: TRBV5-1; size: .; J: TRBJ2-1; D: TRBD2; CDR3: CASSSSRLAGGLADHEQFF; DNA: TGCGCCAGCAGCTCCTCCCGACTAGCGGGAGGGCTGGCGGACCATGAGCAGTTCTTC
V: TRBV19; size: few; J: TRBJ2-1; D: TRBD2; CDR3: CASSKPGLALSEQFF; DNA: TGTGCCAGTAGTAAACCGGGACTAGCGTTAAGTGAGCAGTTCTTC
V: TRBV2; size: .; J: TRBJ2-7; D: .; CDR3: CASTESDSIASAQYF; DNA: TGTGCCAGCACCGAGTCAGACAGCATCGCGAGTGCGCAGTACTTC
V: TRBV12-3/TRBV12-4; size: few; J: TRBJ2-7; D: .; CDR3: CASSLPGPLSYEQYF; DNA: TGTGCCAGCTCTCTGCCGGGACCCCTTTCCTACGAGCAGTACTTC
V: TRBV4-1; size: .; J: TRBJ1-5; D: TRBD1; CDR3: CASSQTPTGAGNQPQHF; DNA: TGCGCCAGCAGCCAAACTCCGACAGGGGCGGGAAATCAGCCCCAGCATTTT
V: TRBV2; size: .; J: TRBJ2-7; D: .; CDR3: CASSALAGEKGHSYEQYF; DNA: TGTGCCAGCAGTGCCCTCGCAGGAGAAAAGGGACATTCCTACGAGCAGTACTTC
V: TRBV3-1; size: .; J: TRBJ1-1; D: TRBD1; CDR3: CASSQQGQVYTEAFF; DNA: TGTGCCAGCAGCCAACAGGGACAGGTCTACACTGAAGCTTTCTTT
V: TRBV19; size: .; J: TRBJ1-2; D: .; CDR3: CASSPQGTHSYGYTF; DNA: TGTGCCAGTAGCCCACAGGGAACCCACTCTTATGGCTACACCTTC
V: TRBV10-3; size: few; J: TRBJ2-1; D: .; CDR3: CAISPDSHNEQFF; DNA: TGTGCCATCAGTCCGGACAGCCACAATGAGCAGTTCTTC
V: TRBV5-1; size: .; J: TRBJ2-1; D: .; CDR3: CASSLERSGISGQFF; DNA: TGCGCCAGCAGCTTGGAGCGGTCCGGGATAAGTGGGCAGTTCTTC
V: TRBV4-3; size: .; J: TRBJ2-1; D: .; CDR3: CASSLGLQQGYNEQFF; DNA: TGCGCCAGCAGCCTGGGACTTCAGCAAGGGTACAATGAGCAGTTCTTC
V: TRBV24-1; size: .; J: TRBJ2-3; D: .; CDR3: CATGAGVGQYF; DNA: TGTGCCACCGGGGCGGGCGTCGGGCAGTATTTT
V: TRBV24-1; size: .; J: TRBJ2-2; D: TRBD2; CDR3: CATSDFASGTTGELFF; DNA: TGTGCCACCAGTGATTTTGCTAGCGGGACCACCGGGGAGCTGTTTTTT
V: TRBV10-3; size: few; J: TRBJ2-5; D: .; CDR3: CAVGFETQYF; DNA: TGTGCCGTAGGCTTTGAGACCCAGTACTTC
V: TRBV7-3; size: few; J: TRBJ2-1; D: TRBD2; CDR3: CASSLTAGEVNEQFF; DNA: TGTGCCAGCAGCTTAACAGCGGGAGAAGTCAATGAGCAGTTCTTC
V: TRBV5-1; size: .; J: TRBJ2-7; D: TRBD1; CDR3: CASRGQGAPSEQYF; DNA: TGCGCCAGCAGGGGACAGGGGGCGCCTAGCGAGCAGTACTTC
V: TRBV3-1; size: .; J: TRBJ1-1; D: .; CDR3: CASRDNSYTEAFF; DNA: TGTGCCAGCAGGGACAACAGCTACACTGAAGCTTTCTTT
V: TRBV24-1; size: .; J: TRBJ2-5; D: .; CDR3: CATSSPGQETQYF; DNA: TGTGCCACCAGCTCCCCAGGCCAAGAGACCCAGTACTTC
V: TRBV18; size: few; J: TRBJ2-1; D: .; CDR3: CASSPEGRQSYNEQFF; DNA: TGTGCCAGCTCACCGGAAGGCCGCCAGTCCTACAATGAGCAGTTCTTC
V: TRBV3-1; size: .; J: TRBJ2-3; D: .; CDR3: CACSQEGRGARLCTDTQYF; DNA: TGTGCCTGCAGCCAAGAGGGGCGGGGCGCCCGTCTCTGCACAGATACGCAGTATTTT
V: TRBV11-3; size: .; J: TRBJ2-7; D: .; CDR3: CASTSTSPSEQYF; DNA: TGTGCCAGCACGAGTACTAGTCCCTCCGAGCAGTACTTC
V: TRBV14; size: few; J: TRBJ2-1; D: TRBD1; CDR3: CASSPGTGNFNEQFF; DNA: TGTGCCAGCAGCCCCGGGACAGGGAATTTTAATGAGCAGTTCTTC
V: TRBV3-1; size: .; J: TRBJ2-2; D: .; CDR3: CASSQGLDIGELFF; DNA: TGTGCCAGCAGCCAAGGACTAGATATCGGGGAGCTGTTTTTT
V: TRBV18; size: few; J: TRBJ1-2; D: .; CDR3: CASSPGQPNYGYTF; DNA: TGTGCCAGCTCACCGGGGCAGCCGAACTATGGCTACACCTTC
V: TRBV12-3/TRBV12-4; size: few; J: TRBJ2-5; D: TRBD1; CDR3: CASSRQGSQETQYF; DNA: TGTGCCAGCAGTCGACAGGGATCCCAAGAGACCCAGTACTTC